The 14 T cell receptor beta chains presented below share a single source sample, sequenced in a study of technical replicates of blood from four donors. The data were produced by immunoSEQ multiplex PCR, yet TCRdb's version contains in-frame clones alone and is incomplete. The sample yields 50,000 to 75,000 clones, around 95% seen once. Sequenced material: PBMCs. These receptors came from a human donor in good health. Some clones in this sample may be carry-over from other donors' samples.

This chain connects TRBV6-5 to TRBJ2-5; 7 bases are a match to TRBD1. The V and J ends lost 4 bases and 5 bases, in that order; junction bases with no gene match: 7. In germline, CDR1 is MNHEY, CDR2 SVGAGI. There are 14 residues in the CDR3. The CDR3 sequence: CASSFNRGVETQYF. In DNA form, the CDR3 reads TGTGCCAGCAGTTTCAACAGGGGTGTGGAGACCCAGTACTTC.

The J gene is TRBJ2-2, the V gene TRBV5-1; a possible D gene is TRBD1 (5 bases). Germline CDR1 is SGHRS and CDR2 is YFSETQ. CDR3 size: 13 residues. The V gene lost 5 bases and the J gene lost 6 bases, with 11 bases spanning the gap. In DNA form, the CDR3 reads TGCGCCAGCAGGATCGACAGTTCCGGGGAGCTGTTTTTT. Translation: CASRIDSSGELFF.

The rearrangement uses TRBV4-1 and TRBJ1-3, with D uncertain. Germline CDR1 reads MGHRA; CDR2 reads YSYEKL. This CDR3 comprises 17 residues. V shed 0 bases and J shed 3 bases, with 15 bases lying between them. The CDR3 loop reads CASSQEGGRGSGNTIYF. DNA of the CDR3: TGCGCCAGCAGCCAAGAAGGAGGTCGTGGTAGTGGAAACACCATATATTTT.

The chain carries TRBV4-3 and TRBJ2-1, with D possibly TRBD1 on 5 matching bases. The V end was cut by 0 bases, the J end by 0 bases, with 9 bases between. Germline V gene sequence: CDR1 LGHNA, CDR2 YSLEER. The CDR3 loop spans 16 amino acids. CDR3 region: CASSQDRGFSYNEQFF. CDR3 nucleotides: TGCGCCAGCAGCCAAGATAGGGGTTTCTCCTACAATGAGCAGTTCTTC.

V usage is TRBV7-2 and J usage is TRBJ1-1; D remains unclear. Germline CDR1 reads SGHTA; CDR2 reads FQGNSA. V was shortened by 6 bases and J by 5 bases, with 13 bases between the two germline ends. There are 13 residues in the CDR3. The CDR3 here is CASRPLTPTEAFF. In DNA, the CDR3 is TGTGCCAGCAGGCCTCTAACCCCTACTGAAGCTTTCTTT.

This chain uses TRBV11-1 with TRBJ2-7; 9 nucleotides agree with TRBD2. The germline CDR1 and CDR2 sequences are SGHAT and FQDESV (reference sequence). V shed 5 bases, J shed 4 bases, and the junction held 6 bases outside the gene matches. The CDR3 loop spans 14 amino acids. The CDR3, as DNA: TGTGCCAGCAGCGCCCCTAGCGGGGCGTACGAGCAGTACTTC. As protein: CASSAPSGAYEQYF.

The chain links TRBV9 to TRBJ2-2; TRBD1 matches 7 bases. Germline V lookup: CDR1 SGDLS, CDR2 YYNGEE. This CDR3 region has 13 residues. V shed 5 bases, J shed 6 bases, and the junction held 4 bases outside the gene matches. CDR3 sequence: CASRGQSPGELFF. As DNA, the CDR3 is TGTGCCAGCAGGGGACAGTCCCCCGGGGAGCTGTTTTTT. The variable domain in full, completed from reference TRBV9 and TRBJ2-2, reads DSGVTQTPKHLITATGQRVTLRCSPRSGDLSVYWYQQSLDQGLQFLIQYYNGEERAKGNILERFSAQQFPDLHSELNLSSLELGDSALYFCASRGQSPGELFFGEGSRLTVL.

The V gene is TRBV11-3, the J gene TRBJ2-1; D possibly corresponds to TRBD2 (6 bases). The CDR3 consists of 13 residues. Per germline, CDR1 SGHNT and CDR2 YENEEA. Trimming left V 5 bases short and J 9 bases short, with 14 bases between. The CDR3 nucleotides are TGTGCCAGCAGCCCCCCGCGGGGTGGTGAGCAGTTCTTC. It is translated as CASSPPRGGEQFF.

Only one count was recorded for this clone. The chain is built from TRBV5-1 and TRBJ2-7; maybe TRBD1 (6 bases). Trimming removed 4 bases from V and 3 bases from J, with 17 bases in between. CDR3 length: 15 amino acids. Germline assignment: CDR1 SGHRS and CDR2 YFSETQ. This chain's CDR3 is CASSLGQLFVYEQYF. CDR3 sequence (DNA): TGCGCCAGCAGCCTGGGACAATTATTCGTCTACGAGCAGTACTTC.

The rearrangement links TRBV7-3 to TRBJ2-7; 7 bases agree with TRBD2. The CDR3 runs to 14 residues. The trim removed 8 bases at V and 2 bases at J, leaving 9 bases unmatched. Germline assignment: CDR1 SGHTA and CDR2 FQGTGA. CDR3 loop: CASGAGLAPYEQYF. The CDR3, as DNA: TGTGCCAGCGGAGCGGGGCTAGCTCCCTACGAGCAGTACTTC.

This chain joins TRBV30 and TRBJ2-1, with TRBD2 matching 8 bases. Germline CDR1 and CDR2: GTSNPN and SVGIG (reference sequence). CDR3 length equals 14 residues. The trim removed 8 bases at V and 8 bases at J, leaving 14 bases unmatched. CDR3 nucleotides: TGTGCCCTCGTGAGAAGCGGGAGTATGCATGAGCAGTTCTTC. Its translation is CALVRSGSMHEQFF.

V and J are TRBV5-4 and TRBJ1-1; possibly TRBD1 for D (5 bases). V was shortened by 4 bases and J by 11 bases, with 24 bases between the two germline ends. From germline, CDR1 is SGHNT and CDR2 YYREEE (reference sequence). The CDR3 spans 15 residues. The CDR3 protein is CASSPDGAGYPRAFF. The CDR3 DNA sequence: TGTGCCAGCAGCCCGGATGGGGCAGGCTACCCTCGGGCTTTCTTT.

By proportion, this clone is medium-sized. The chain employs TRBV7-2 and TRBJ2-3, with a tentative D call TRBD2 (5 bases). Trimming left V 4 bases short and J 0 bases short, with 8 bases between. The CDR3 runs to 14 residues. Germline V CDR1 and CDR2: SGHTA, FQGNSA. In nucleotides, the CDR3 is TGTGCCAGCAGCTCCGGCGGGAGCACAGATACGCAGTATTTT. Translating gives CASSSGGSTDTQYF.

The chain carries TRBV7-2 and TRBJ2-1, with 8 bases aligning to TRBD2. Per the germline V gene, CDR1 is SGHTA and CDR2 is FQGNSA. J gave up 7 bases and V 5 bases, and 4 bases lay outside the gene matches. The CDR3 has 13 residues. In nucleotides, the CDR3 is TGTGCCAGCAGCCCGACTAGCGTTAATGAGCAGTTCTTC. Amino acid sequence: CASSPTSVNEQFF.